This T cell receptor (beta chain) appears in the sequencing data of a study of blood T cells in healthy people across ages. Using a J-beta primer mix together with a sample-barcoded 5' primer, a second PCR was run for roughly 7 to 11 cycles. TCRdb re-called the 5' RACE reads with MiXCR, one entry per CDR3 protein. The table records hundreds of thousands of distinct CDR3 sequences, around 43% of them present only once. The CDR3 loop spans 15 amino acids. V was shortened by 0 bases and J by 5 bases, with 16 bases between the two germline ends. The germline CDR1 and CDR2 sequences are SQVTM and ANQGSEA. The study's findings and limits: The recorded TCR beta diversity per million T cells decreased in a roughly linear manner with age. TCR beta diversity was tightly associated with the proportion of naive T cells. Long-lived donors had more naive CD4+ cells and higher diversity than aged donors.

Each sample yielded at least 5 micrograms of PBMC total RNA. On this clonotype: The antigen is unknown.

Sequencing was carried out using blood. The chain combines TRBV29-1 with TRBJ1-1; D possibly corresponds to TRBD1 (5 bases). This clonotype was sampled from a man between 60 and 70 years old in good health. The CDR3 is CSVEDQGGPPTEAFF. As DNA, the CDR3 is TGCAGCGTTGAAGATCAGGGCGGGCCTCCGACTGAAGCTTTCTTT.